This TCR beta chain was recorded in a study of CD8+CD57+ T cells in acquired aplastic anemia. At the level of the study: Isolated CD4+ and CD8+ cells, once sorted, yielded DNA averaging around 2.9 ug.

Investigators profiled TCR beta VDJ and CDR3 from genomic DNA template. MiXCR was run by TCRdb on the reads, yielding one entry per CDR3 protein. The sample has just over 450,000 distinct CDR3 sequences, around 33% seen once. This clonotype appeared a few times. The ends lost 4 bases at V and 3 bases at J; junction bases unmatched: 6. Germline V gene sequence: CDR1 ENHRY, CDR2 SYGVKD. The CDR3 runs to 14 residues. In patients chosen for sequencing, flow cytometry had shown CD8+CD57+ cell expansion. J is TRBJ2-7 and V is TRBV10-3; 7 positions match TRBD1. The source of this sequence is a human donor with aplastic anemia. The sample comprised sorted CD4+, CD8+, or CD8+CD57+ T cells (not recorded which) from PBMCs. The CDR3 coding sequence is TGTGCCATCAGTGCGACAGGGACGGGCTACGAGCAGTACTTC. Protein: CAISATGTGYEQYF.